These T cell receptor beta chains were read from a single sample in a study of identifying expanded T cells in peripheral blood. Sequenced by immunoSEQ multiplex PCR; TCRdb stores in-frame clones only, minus some. The profile shows approximately 94,000 clones, over 75% of them singletons. The sample taken for sequencing was blood. These receptors originate from a person between 18 and 69 years old in good health. Each CDR3 is given with its conserved first and last residue. The D gene is left open where the match is weak. Some rows have no size entry. The others give once, few or many, or a class for an expanded clone.

cdr3_aa: CASSHSSSYEQYF
cdr3_nt: TGTGCCAGCAGCCACAGTAGCTCCTACGAGCAGTACTTC
j_call: TRBJ2-7
v_call: TRBV14
d_call: .
clone_size: .

cdr3_aa: CASSQGGASGYGYTF
cdr3_nt: TGTGCCAGCAGCCAAGGGGGGGCATCGGGCTATGGCTACACCTTC
j_call: TRBJ1-2
v_call: TRBV4-2
d_call: .
clone_size: .

cdr3_aa: CASSLAAVSDTQYF
cdr3_nt: TGTGCCAGCAGCTTGGCAGCGGTCTCAGATACGCAGTATTTT
j_call: TRBJ2-3
v_call: TRBV5-6
d_call: .
clone_size: .

cdr3_aa: CASSDSPSRYEQFF
cdr3_nt: TGCGCCAGCAGTGATTCCCCTAGTAGGTATGAGCAGTTCTTC
j_call: TRBJ2-1
v_call: TRBV10-1
d_call: .
clone_size: .

cdr3_aa: CASSPWTVPNSEQFF
cdr3_nt: TGTGCCAGCAGCCCTTGGACCGTCCCCAATAGTGAGCAGTTCTTC
j_call: TRBJ2-1
v_call: TRBV14
d_call: .
clone_size: .

cdr3_aa: CASRHDALEQYF
cdr3_nt: TGCGCCAGCAGACACGACGCATTGGAGCAGTACTTC
j_call: TRBJ2-7
v_call: TRBV5-1
d_call: .
clone_size: .

cdr3_aa: CASSFNRDSGNTIYF
cdr3_nt: TGTGCCAGCAGCTTTAACAGAGACTCTGGAAACACCATATATTTT
j_call: TRBJ1-3
v_call: TRBV11-2
d_call: .
clone_size: .

cdr3_aa: CASSIAAGRRGNYGYTF
cdr3_nt: TGTGCCAGTAGTATAGCCGCAGGCAGGAGGGGCAACTATGGCTACACCTTC
j_call: TRBJ1-2
v_call: TRBV19
d_call: .
clone_size: .

cdr3_aa: CASSELWEEGETQYF
cdr3_nt: TGCGCCAGCAGTGAGTTATGGGAAGAGGGAGAGACCCAGTACTTC
j_call: TRBJ2-5
v_call: TRBV10-2
d_call: .
clone_size: .

cdr3_aa: CAWSVGWGAGDTEAFF
cdr3_nt: TGTGCCTGGAGTGTAGGTTGGGGGGCGGGGGACACTGAAGCTTTCTTT
j_call: TRBJ1-1
v_call: TRBV30
d_call: .
clone_size: .

cdr3_aa: CATSRESGGYGYTF
cdr3_nt: TGTGCCACCAGCAGAGAGTCAGGGGGATATGGCTACACCTTC
j_call: TRBJ1-2
v_call: TRBV15
d_call: TRBD1
clone_size: .

cdr3_aa: CASSSPRAQTKPGLADYNEQFF
cdr3_nt: TGTGCCAGCAGCTCACCAAGGGCCCAAACAAAACCGGGACTAGCGGACTACAATGAGCAGTTCTTC
j_call: TRBJ2-1
v_call: TRBV7-3
d_call: TRBD2
clone_size: once

cdr3_aa: CATEVGTEAFF
cdr3_nt: TGTGCCACCGAAGTTGGGACTGAAGCTTTCTTT
j_call: TRBJ1-1
v_call: TRBV6-1
d_call: .
clone_size: .

cdr3_aa: CASSVGRDSPLHF
cdr3_nt: TGTGCCAGCAGCGTGGGACGGGATTCACCCCTCCACTTT
j_call: TRBJ1-6
v_call: TRBV9
d_call: .
clone_size: .

cdr3_aa: CASSPFSSGGIETQYF
cdr3_nt: TGCGCCAGCAGCCCCTTTTCGAGCGGGGGTATAGAGACCCAGTACTTC
j_call: TRBJ2-5
v_call: TRBV5-1
d_call: TRBD2
clone_size: .

cdr3_aa: CASSLVGQGGTEAFF
cdr3_nt: TGCGCCAGCAGCTTGGTTGGACAGGGAGGAACTGAAGCTTTCTTT
j_call: TRBJ1-1
v_call: TRBV5-1
d_call: TRBD1
clone_size: .

cdr3_aa: CASSGQGASYEQYF
cdr3_nt: TGTGCCAGTAGTGGACAGGGGGCCTCCTACGAGCAGTACTTC
j_call: TRBJ2-7
v_call: TRBV19
d_call: TRBD1
clone_size: .

cdr3_aa: CAWSRDSGNTIYF
cdr3_nt: TGTGCCTGGAGTCGGGATTCAGGAAACACCATATATTTT
j_call: TRBJ1-3
v_call: TRBV30
d_call: .
clone_size: once

cdr3_aa: CASSRTSGAGGETQYF
cdr3_nt: TGCGCCAGCAGCCGGACTAGCGGGGCTGGTGGGGAGACCCAGTACTTC
j_call: TRBJ2-5
v_call: TRBV5-1
d_call: TRBD2
clone_size: .

cdr3_aa: CASSDPPRDAEAFF
cdr3_nt: TGTGCCAGCAGTGACCCCCCCAGGGACGCTGAAGCTTTCTTT
j_call: TRBJ1-1
v_call: TRBV6-6
d_call: .
clone_size: .

cdr3_aa: CASSLGTGVSNQPQHF
cdr3_nt: TGTGCCAGCAGCTTGGGGACAGGGGTGAGCAATCAGCCCCAGCATTTT
j_call: TRBJ1-5
v_call: TRBV7-8
d_call: TRBD1
clone_size: .

cdr3_aa: CASSLAGGGGELFF
cdr3_nt: TGTGCCAGCAGCTTGGCGGGGGGTGGAGGGGAGCTGTTTTTT
j_call: TRBJ2-2
v_call: TRBV5-4
d_call: TRBD2
clone_size: .

cdr3_aa: CASSYSPSGSYEQYF
cdr3_nt: TGTGCCAGCAGTTACTCACCTAGCGGCTCCTACGAGCAGTACTTC
j_call: TRBJ2-7
v_call: TRBV6-6
d_call: TRBD2
clone_size: .

cdr3_aa: CASSFKSGGFGANVLTF
cdr3_nt: TGTGCCAGCAGCTTTAAGTCAGGGGGCTTTGGGGCCAACGTCCTGACTTTC
j_call: TRBJ2-6
v_call: TRBV7-9
d_call: TRBD1
clone_size: .

cdr3_aa: CASSQDPGPQGGEAFF
cdr3_nt: TGCGCCAGCAGCCAAGACCCGGGGCCACAGGGTGGTGAAGCTTTCTTT
j_call: TRBJ1-1
v_call: TRBV4-3
d_call: .
clone_size: .

cdr3_aa: CASSYSDRSATEAFF
cdr3_nt: TGTGCCAGCAGTTACTCAGACCGGTCGGCGACTGAAGCTTTCTTT
j_call: TRBJ1-1
v_call: TRBV6-5
d_call: .
clone_size: .

cdr3_aa: CASSEGGRSGYTF
cdr3_nt: TGTGCCAGCAGTGAGGGGGGGAGGAGTGGCTACACCTTC
j_call: TRBJ1-2
v_call: TRBV2
d_call: .
clone_size: once

cdr3_aa: CAWSRLTDLRGADTQYF
cdr3_nt: TGTGCCTGGAGTCGTTTGACTGACCTTAGGGGGGCAGATACGCAGTATTTT
j_call: TRBJ2-3
v_call: TRBV30
d_call: .
clone_size: .

cdr3_aa: CASSQGVAAYNEQFF
cdr3_nt: TGCGCCAGCAGCCAAGGGGTAGCGGCATACAATGAGCAGTTCTTC
j_call: TRBJ2-1
v_call: TRBV4-3
d_call: .
clone_size: .

cdr3_aa: CASSPRAGGLENEQFF
cdr3_nt: TGTGCCAGCAGCCCTCGGGCGGGGGGGCTAGAAAATGAGCAGTTCTTC
j_call: TRBJ2-1
v_call: TRBV9
d_call: TRBD2
clone_size: .

cdr3_aa: CASSLDYNEQFF
cdr3_nt: TGCGCCAGCAGCTTGGACTACAATGAGCAGTTCTTC
j_call: TRBJ2-1
v_call: TRBV5-1
d_call: .
clone_size: .

cdr3_aa: CASSLQGYEQYF
cdr3_nt: TGTGCCAGCAGCTTACAGGGATACGAGCAGTACTTC
j_call: TRBJ2-7
v_call: TRBV7-9
d_call: .
clone_size: .

cdr3_aa: CASTKYQGCYF
cdr3_nt: TGTGCCAGCACCAAATACCAGGGATGTTACTTC
j_call: TRBJ2-5
v_call: TRBV6-5
d_call: .
clone_size: .

cdr3_aa: CASSVSRGNQPQHF
cdr3_nt: TGCGCCAGCAGTGTAAGCAGGGGCAATCAGCCCCAGCATTTT
j_call: TRBJ1-5
v_call: TRBV10-2
d_call: .
clone_size: .

cdr3_aa: CASSPPQGGPLHF
cdr3_nt: TGTGCCAGCTCACCACCCCAGGGTGGACCCCTCCACTTT
j_call: TRBJ1-6
v_call: TRBV18
d_call: .
clone_size: .

cdr3_aa: CASSPPGAGVQETQYF
cdr3_nt: TGTGCCAGCAGCCCCCCGGGGGCGGGGGTACAAGAGACCCAGTACTTC
j_call: TRBJ2-5
v_call: TRBV9
d_call: .
clone_size: .

cdr3_aa: CASSPTGVRGYTF
cdr3_nt: TGTGCCAGTAGTCCGACAGGGGTGAGGGGCTACACCTTC
j_call: TRBJ1-2
v_call: TRBV19
d_call: TRBD1
clone_size: .

cdr3_aa: CAWSVGQGNTEAFF
cdr3_nt: TGTGCCTGGAGTGTAGGGCAGGGAAACACTGAAGCTTTCTTT
j_call: TRBJ1-1
v_call: TRBV30
d_call: .
clone_size: .

cdr3_aa: CASSYRDRGHNGYTF
cdr3_nt: TGCGCCAGCAGCTACCGGGACAGGGGGCATAATGGCTACACCTTC
j_call: TRBJ1-2
v_call: TRBV5-1
d_call: TRBD1
clone_size: .

cdr3_aa: CASSQRSAQSNYGYTF
cdr3_nt: TGTGCCAGCAGCCAACGGTCGGCGCAGAGTAACTATGGCTACACCTTC
j_call: TRBJ1-2
v_call: TRBV4-2
d_call: .
clone_size: .

cdr3_aa: CASSRTGWDYYGYTF
cdr3_nt: TGCGCCAGCAGTCGAACAGGGTGGGATTACTATGGCTACACCTTC
j_call: TRBJ1-2
v_call: TRBV5-1
d_call: .
clone_size: .

cdr3_aa: CASSPLTEPLSGYTF
cdr3_nt: TGTGCCAGCTCACCCCTAACAGAACCCCTTTCTGGCTACACCTTC
j_call: TRBJ1-2
v_call: TRBV18
d_call: .
clone_size: .

cdr3_aa: CASSLILLASGYEQFF
cdr3_nt: TGTGCCAGCAGCTTAATTTTGCTAGCCTCGGGGTATGAGCAGTTCTTC
j_call: TRBJ2-1
v_call: TRBV7-9
d_call: .
clone_size: once

cdr3_aa: CASRPGRGNEKLFF
cdr3_nt: TGTGCCAGCAGACCGGGACGAGGTAATGAAAAACTGTTTTTT
j_call: TRBJ1-4
v_call: TRBV27
d_call: .
clone_size: .

cdr3_aa: CATLDGTSGYEQFF
cdr3_nt: TGTGCCACCCTCGACGGGACTAGCGGTTATGAGCAGTTCTTC
j_call: TRBJ2-1
v_call: TRBV10-3
d_call: TRBD2
clone_size: .

cdr3_aa: CASSEGFFGNTIYF
cdr3_nt: TGTGCCAGCAGCGAAGGGTTTTTTGGAAACACCATATATTTT
j_call: TRBJ1-3
v_call: TRBV6-1
d_call: .
clone_size: .

cdr3_aa: CASSPYLADLTSGRRDTQYF
cdr3_nt: TGTGCCAGCTCACCCTATCTCGCGGACTTAACTAGCGGGAGAAGAGATACGCAGTATTTT
j_call: TRBJ2-3
v_call: TRBV18
d_call: TRBD2
clone_size: .

cdr3_aa: CASSDKGDSGNTIYF
cdr3_nt: TGTGCCAGCAGTGATAAAGGGGACTCGGGAAACACCATATATTTT
j_call: TRBJ1-3
v_call: TRBV2
d_call: .
clone_size: .

cdr3_aa: CAISASTGDRGGYTF
cdr3_nt: TGTGCCATCAGTGCATCGACAGGGGACAGAGGTGGCTACACCTTC
j_call: TRBJ1-2
v_call: TRBV10-3
d_call: TRBD1
clone_size: .

cdr3_aa: CASSSESQADEEAFF
cdr3_nt: TGTGCCAGCAGCTCCGAGTCACAGGCGGACGAAGAAGCTTTCTTT
j_call: TRBJ1-1
v_call: TRBV5-6
d_call: .
clone_size: .

cdr3_aa: CASRRSPNHQETQYF
cdr3_nt: TGTGCCAGCAGAAGAAGCCCGAACCACCAAGAGACCCAGTACTTC
j_call: TRBJ2-5
v_call: TRBV6-1
d_call: .
clone_size: .

cdr3_aa: CASSHRQGSHEQYF
cdr3_nt: TGCGCCAGCAGCCACCGACAGGGAAGTCACGAGCAGTACTTC
j_call: TRBJ2-7
v_call: TRBV4-1
d_call: TRBD1
clone_size: .

cdr3_aa: CASSPRTGRETQYF
cdr3_nt: TGTGCCAGTAGCCCTAGGACAGGGAGGGAGACCCAGTACTTC
j_call: TRBJ2-5
v_call: TRBV19
d_call: TRBD1
clone_size: .

cdr3_aa: CASSQDRAANYGYTF
cdr3_nt: TGTGCCAGCAGCCAAGATAGGGCAGCTAACTATGGCTACACCTTC
j_call: TRBJ1-2
v_call: TRBV4-2
d_call: .
clone_size: .